The 13 T cell receptor beta chains presented below share a single source sample, sequenced in a study of T cell responses to AZD1222 COVID-19 vaccine (dated by TCRdb to the early 2020s). Receptor amplification or capture employed the immunoSEQ multiplex PCR assay. Drawn from immuneACCESS, this table holds only the in-frame rearrangements with V and J called that TCRdb kept. Clones are partly lost; checked studies trace under half to an unresolved V gene and leave the rest unexplained. The sample table lists about 180,000 clones, just under 90% of them with a count of one. 3.5% to 4.5% of the sample goes to the ten largest clones. Interpreted using the paper, the time point label stands for: about 28 days (+/-7) after the second vaccine dose. Read against the paper, the sample's treatment or condition label means: meningococcal conjugate vaccine given as trial control. Source: peripheral blood, taken 28 days after the second dose of the MenACWY control vaccine. The receptors were sampled from an adult who received the MenACWY meningococcal vaccine as a control.

V is TRBV4-3 and J is TRBJ1-2; 8 bases line up with TRBD1. CDR1 LGHNA and CDR2 YSLEER come from the germline V gene. This CDR3 spans 15 amino acids. Germline trimming cut 4 bases from V and 3 bases from J; bases unmatched to any gene: 7. Written as DNA, the CDR3 is TGCGCCAGCAGCCTCCAGACAGGGGATGACTATGGCTACACCTTC. This gives the protein CASSLQTGDDYGYTF.

The count of this clone is one. The chain couples TRBV7-2 to TRBJ2-7; D gene uncertain. Between the trimmed V and J ends, which lost 1 base and 12 bases, there was a span of 16 bases. This CDR3 spans 13 amino acids. The germline CDR1 and CDR2 sequences are SGHTA and FQGNSA. DNA for the CDR3: TGTGCCAGCAGCTTAGGAGCCAGCCGAAATGGGTACTTC. This sequence encodes CASSLGASRNGYF.

The chain recombines TRBV28 with TRBJ1-2; tentative D call: TRBD1 (6 bases). This CDR3 spans 13 amino acids. Germline CDR1 and CDR2: MDHEN and SYDVKM. Trimming took off 2 bases at V and 4 bases at J, with 8 bases between the two ends. In DNA, the CDR3 is TGTGCCAGCAGTTTAACAGGGTCCTATGGCTACACCTTC. Protein product: CASSLTGSYGYTF.

CDR3 amino acids: CASSWTGGTEAFF. The CDR3 DNA reads TGTGCCAGCAGCTGGACAGGGGGCACTGAAGCTTTCTTT. The J gene is TRBJ1-1, the V gene TRBV7-3; 10 bases are shared with TRBD1. Losses at the gene ends were 4 bases for V and 4 bases for J; bases not matched to a gene: 0. The germline V gene encodes CDR1 SGHTA and CDR2 FQGTGA. This CDR3 comprises 13 residues.

This sequence joins TRBV6-5 and TRBJ1-4; 9 bases map to TRBD1. The CDR3 consists of 15 residues. V lost 0 bases, J lost 11 bases, and 7 bases stayed unmatched. From germline, CDR1 is MNHEY and CDR2 SVGAGI. CDR3 loop: CASSYSGQGGEKLFF. The CDR3 DNA sequence: TGTGCCAGCAGTTACTCGGGACAGGGAGGAGAGAAACTGTTTTTT.

The CDR3 reads CASSVANIATNEQFF. The CDR3 coding sequence is TGTGCCAGCAGCGTAGCTAATATAGCGACAAATGAGCAGTTCTTC. V and J are TRBV9 and TRBJ2-1, with a weak D call TRBD2 (5 bases). The CDR3 loop spans 15 amino acids. The germline V gene encodes CDR1 SGDLS and CDR2 YYNGEE. Trimming took off 0 bases at V and 7 bases at J, with 14 bases between the two ends.

Turning to this clone: Other DNA sequences in this specimen translate into the identical CDR3. This rearrangement joins TRBV27 to TRBJ2-1; a possible D gene is TRBD1 (6 bases). Trimming shortened V by 2 bases and J by 6 bases, and 11 bases separated the two germline ends. The CDR3 is 14 residues long. CDR1 and CDR2 from the germline V gene are MNHEY and SMNVEV (reference sequence). The CDR3 loop reads CASSLRRGGNEQFF. CDR3 in DNA: TGTGCCAGCAGTTTACGCAGGGGCGGCAATGAGCAGTTCTTC.

The V gene is TRBV19, the J gene TRBJ2-7, with D uncertain. V lost 3 bases and J lost 0, with 15 bases in between. CDR3 length equals 16 residues. Germline V gene data show CDR1 as LNHDA and CDR2 as SQIVND (reference sequence). The CDR3 region is CASSIVGALSSYEQYF. The CDR3 nucleotides are TGTGCCAGTAGTATTGTAGGCGCTCTTAGCTCCTACGAGCAGTACTTC.

The J gene is TRBJ1-5, the V gene TRBV19, with 8 bases lining up with TRBD1. The CDR3 length is 16 residues. V shed 7 bases and J 2 bases; nucleotides not matched to a gene: 10. CDR1 LNHDA and CDR2 SQIVND come from the germline V gene (reference sequence). The CDR3 DNA reads TGTGCCAGTAAAAGGGGGACAGGAGGACGCAATCAGCCCCAGCATTTT. It is translated as CASKRGTGGRNQPQHF.

The chain is built from TRBV24-1 and TRBJ2-5; D is undetermined. Between the trimmed V and J ends, which lost 4 bases and 0 bases, there was a span of 8 bases. This CDR3 comprises 14 residues. Per the germline V gene, CDR1 is KGHDR and CDR2 is SFDVKD. The CDR3 DNA reads TGTGCCACCAGTGAGACGGCTTACCAAGAGACCCAGTACTTC. This codes for CATSETAYQETQYF.

The chain's CDR3 is CASSSGQFQETQYF. Here the CDR3 DNA reads TGTGCCAGCAGCTCCGGACAGTTCCAAGAGACCCAGTACTTC. The V call is TRBV5-4, the J call TRBJ2-5, with TRBD1 as a possible D gene (6 bases). Trimming left V 3 bases short and J 1 base short, with 10 bases between. The CDR3 sequence is 14 residues long. In germline, CDR1 is SGHNT, CDR2 YYREEE (reference sequence). The entire variable domain, with the rest obtained from reference TRBV5-4 and TRBJ2-5, is as follows: ETGVTQSPTHLIKTRGQQVTLRCSSQSGHNTVSWYQQALGQGPQFIFQYYREEENGRGNFPPRFSGLQFPNYSSELNVNALELDDSALYLCASSSGQFQETQYFGPGTRLLVL.

The chain is built from TRBV24-1 and TRBJ2-1, with D hard to call. The length of the CDR3 is 12 residues. V lost 7 bases and J lost 8, with 11 bases in between. The germline gives CDR1 KGHDR, CDR2 SFDVKD. The CDR3 reads CATRSIMDEQFF. In nucleotides, the CDR3 is TGTGCCACCAGAAGTATCATGGATGAGCAGTTCTTC.

This rearrangement joins TRBV4-2 to TRBJ2-1, with D hard to call. This CDR3 is built from 13 residues. V lost 0 bases to trimming and J lost 4 bases, with 4 bases between them. Germline V gene sequence: CDR1 LGHNA, CDR2 YNFKEQ. The CDR3 reads CASSQEVYNEQFF. CDR3 coding DNA: TGTGCCAGCAGCCAAGAAGTGTACAATGAGCAGTTCTTC.